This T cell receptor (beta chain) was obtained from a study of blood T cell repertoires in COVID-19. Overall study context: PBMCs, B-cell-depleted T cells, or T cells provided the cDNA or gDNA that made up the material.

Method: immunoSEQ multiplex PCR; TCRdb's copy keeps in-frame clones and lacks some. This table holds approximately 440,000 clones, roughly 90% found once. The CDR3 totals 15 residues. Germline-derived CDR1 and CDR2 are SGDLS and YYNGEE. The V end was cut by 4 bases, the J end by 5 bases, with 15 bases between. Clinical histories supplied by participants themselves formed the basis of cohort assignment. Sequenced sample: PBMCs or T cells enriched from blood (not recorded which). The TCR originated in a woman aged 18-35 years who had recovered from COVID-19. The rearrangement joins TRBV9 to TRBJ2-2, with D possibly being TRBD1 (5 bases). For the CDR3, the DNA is TGTGCCAGCAGCCCCTCCGCAGGGCAAACCGGGGAGCTGTTTTTT. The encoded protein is CASSPSAGQTGELFF.